This TCR beta chain was captured in a study of Ad26.COV2.S vaccination and SARS-CoV-2 variants. About the research overall: In the COV1001 trial, the donor was in the Ad26.COV2.S arm. Study-wide points: Vaccine recipients posted higher spike-specific TCR breadth than their placebo counterparts.

Per germline, CDR1 SGHRS and CDR2 YFSETQ. The V segment lost 0 bases and the J segment 4 bases; nucleotides outside the gene matches: 1. The CDR3 consists of 14 residues. Worth noting for this clone: Its target is unknown.

Treatment: some 19 received Ad26.COV2.S at low or high dose, single or two shots; 5 received placebo; per-sample allocation not given. Sampling occurred on day 63 after the first vaccine or placebo injection. Whoever gave the sample was an adult aged 18-55 years in Boston. Only in-frame clones appear in the TCRdb table, and some are missing; sequencing was by immunoSEQ multiplex PCR. The table records 500,000 or so clones, around 85% of them present only once. The source material was peripheral blood, sampled in a trial of Ad26.COV2.S vaccine versus placebo. This chain connects TRBV5-1 to TRBJ1-2; 9 nucleotides agree with TRBD1. This TCR was recovered from a person between 18 and 65 years old who received the Ad26.COV2.S COVID-19 vaccine or a placebo. The CDR3 DNA follows: TGCGCCAGCAGCTTGGCGGACAGGGGCTATGGCTACACCTTC. It yields the protein CASSLADRGYGYTF.